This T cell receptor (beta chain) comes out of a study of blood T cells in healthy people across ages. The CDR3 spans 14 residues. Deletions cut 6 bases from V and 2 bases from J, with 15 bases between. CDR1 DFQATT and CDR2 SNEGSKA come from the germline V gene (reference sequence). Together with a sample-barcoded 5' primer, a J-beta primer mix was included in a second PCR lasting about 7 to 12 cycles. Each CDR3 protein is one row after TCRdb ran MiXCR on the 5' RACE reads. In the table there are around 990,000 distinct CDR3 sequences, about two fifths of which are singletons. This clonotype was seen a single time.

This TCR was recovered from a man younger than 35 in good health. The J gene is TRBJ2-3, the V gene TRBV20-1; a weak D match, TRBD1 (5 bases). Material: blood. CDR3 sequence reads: CSAHASRATDTQYF. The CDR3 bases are TGCAGTGCCCATGCTTCCAGGGCCACAGATACGCAGTATTTT.